This T cell receptor (beta chain) was identified in a study of regulatory T cells in long-lasting Graves disease. Many counts were recorded for this clonotype. Described time point: newly diagnosed GD, antithyroid drugs for less than 3 months. PBMC-extracted RNA yielded the TCR library. Construction of TCR beta libraries relied on iRepertoire HTBI primers and on Arm-PCR targeting CDR3 regions. From the multiplex PCR reads, TCRdb called clonotypes with MiXCR, one entry per CDR3 protein. Of around 400,000 distinct CDR3 sequences in the sample, about an eighth are singletons; the top ten hold 15% to 20%. The data also belong to a second study, concerning T cells in Graves' hyperthyroidism and ophthalmopathy. That work states: Diagnosis rested on symptoms, serum thyroxine and TRAb, thyroid ultrasound, and orbital computed tomography.

This sample comprised peripheral blood mononuclear cells (PBMCs), obtained at new diagnosis, from a patient treated with antithyroid drugs. The clonotype originates from a woman between 18 and 29 years old with Graves disease.

Here the CDR3 DNA reads TGTGCCAGCACCCCTGTTCGGGGGGCCCTTCAAGAGACCCAGTACTTC. Residues: CASTPVRGALQETQYF. The J gene is TRBJ2-5, the V gene TRBV6-1, with D possibly TRBD2 on 7 matching bases. The V end lost 7 bases, the J end lost 2 bases, and 20 bases lay between the germline ends. The CDR3 consists of 16 residues. In germline, CDR1 is MNHNS, CDR2 SASEGT.